The present T cell receptor (beta chain) was sequenced within a study of T cells after yellow fever vaccination. Whole-study results and caveats: Clonotype sharing between CD4 and CD8 compartments was small.

This clonotype was seen at least ten times. Its target is unknown. CDR1 is SGHAT and CDR2 is FQNNGV in the germline V gene. The CDR3 loop spans 11 amino acids. V was trimmed by 6 bases and J by 6 bases, leaving 6 bases between them. Synthesis of TCR cDNA relied on 5'RACE template switching, which attached a universal primer site and UMIs. TCRdb re-analysed the 5' RACE reads in MiXCR, keeping a single row per CDR3 protein. The data hold around 110,000 distinct CDR3 sequences, with roughly 8.4% observed a single time. The TCR was taken from a young man who received the YFV17D yellow fever vaccine. This rearrangement joins TRBV11-2 to TRBJ2-1, with D hard to call. The sequences come from CD8+ T cells sorted from PBMCs, collected 45 days after the yellow fever booster vaccination. In DNA form, the CDR3 reads TGTGCCAGCAGTAGGGTCAATGAGCAGTTCTTC. It is translated as CASSRVNEQFF.